This TCR beta chain emerged from a study of Graves' ophthalmopathy and Graves' hyperthyroidism. Amplified material comprised TCR beta CDR3 regions derived from RNA transcripts. HTBI primers were employed in first-round RT-PCR, then a second-round multiplex PCR followed. TCRdb called the multiplex PCR reads again in MiXCR, with one record for every CDR3 protein. Of a few hundred thousand distinct CDR3 sequences listed, under 45% are singletons. The V end was cut by 0 bases, the J end by 0 bases, with 12 bases between. Germline lookup yields CDR1 SGHNT and CDR2 YYREEE (reference sequence). This CDR3 spans 17 amino acids. In its sample, this clonotype was seen many times.

This TCR came from an adult man with Graves' hyperthyroidism. This chain links TRBV5-4 with TRBJ2-2; D ambiguous. The sample consisted of peripheral blood or thyroid tissue (not recorded which). CDR3 sequence: CASSLAGSRANTGELFF. The CDR3 coding sequence is TGTGCCAGCAGCTTGGCCGGTAGTCGTGCGAACACCGGGGAGCTGTTTTTT.